The rows below give T cell receptor beta chains drawn from one sample of a study of T cell repertoires in cytomegalovirus infection. TCRdb reanalysed the reads using MiXCR and keeps one entry per CDR3 protein. This repertoire shows around 430,000 distinct CDR3 sequences, more than 40% found once; its top ten account for roughly two fifths. Their antigen targets remain unknown. The input for sequencing was cultured PBMCs, taken from culture after CMV antigen stimulation. These receptors were obtained from a human donor in good health (CMV status not recorded). Some clones in this sample may be carry-over from other donors' samples. Each CDR3 is given with its conserved first and last residue. D genes are given only for firm matches. A row's size may be missing; if present it is once, few, many or a size class.

>TRBV11-1|TRBJ2-5|few|NA
CASSDGETQYF
TGTGCCAGCAGCGATGGGGAGACCCAGTACTTC
>TRBV27|TRBJ1-4|once|NA
CASQDRATNEKLFF
TGTGCCAGCCAGGACCGAGCAACTAATGAAAAACTGTTTTTT
>TRBV7-8|TRBJ1-3|few|NA
CASSYAQGRSGNTIYF
TGTGCCAGCAGCTACGCACAGGGCAGGTCTGGAAACACCATATATTTT
>TRBV5-3|TRBJ2-1|NA|TRBD2
CASSSGTSDVYEQFF
TGTGCCAGCAGCTCCGGGACTAGCGACGTGTATGAGCAGTTCTTC
>TRBV12-3/TRBV12-4|TRBJ2-2|NA|TRBD2
CASTGLAGIGAGELFF
TGTGCCAGCACCGGACTAGCGGGAATAGGGGCCGGGGAGCTGTTTTTT
>TRBV7-9|TRBJ1-2|few|NA
CAAPTRGLGGEQTFYGYTF
TGTGCCGCACCAACCCGGGGGCTAGGGGGGGAACAAACCTTCTATGGCTACACCTTC
>TRBV19|TRBJ1-4|NA|NA
CASSALGGSHPGANEKLFF
TGTGCCAGTAGCGCCCTCGGAGGATCCCACCCCGGGGCTAATGAAAAACTGTTTTTT
>TRBV4-2|TRBJ1-3|NA|NA
CASSQRSVSGNTIYF
TGTGCCAGCAGCCAACGGAGCGTCTCTGGAAACACCATATATTTT
>TRBV6-1|TRBJ2-2|few|NA
CASSQLGPTGELFF
TGTGCCAGCAGTCAACTCGGTCCCACCGGGGAGCTGTTTTTT
>TRBV7-6|TRBJ2-3|NA|TRBD2
CASSPGTTPGTQYF
TGTGCCAGCAGCCCCGGGACTACGCCGGGTACGCAGTATTTT
>TRBV6-5|TRBJ2-2|NA|TRBD1
CASSYSQRQGTGELFF
TGTGCCAGCAGTTACTCGCAAAGACAGGGCACCGGGGAGCTGTTTTTT
>TRBV7-2|TRBJ2-1|NA|TRBD2
CASSPPSLAGGNEQFF
TGTGCCAGCAGCCCACCCTCACTAGCGGGAGGAAATGAGCAGTTCTTC
>TRBV4-1|TRBJ1-6|NA|NA
CASKGAGSNSPLHF
TGCGCCAGCAAGGGCGCAGGGTCGAATTCACCCCTCCACTTT
>TRBV6-8|TRBJ1-2|NA|TRBD1
CASSLEGQGVDYGYTF
TGTGCCAGCAGTTTAGAGGGACAGGGGGTGGACTATGGCTACACCTTC
>TRBV7-2|TRBJ2-2|NA|NA
CASAVGGARGELFF
TGTGCCAGCGCCGTGGGGGGGGCTAGAGGGGAGCTGTTTTTT
>TRBV6-6|TRBJ1-3|NA|NA
CASSYGGDGNTIYF
TGTGCCAGCAGTTACGGCGGGGACGGAAACACCATATATTTT
>TRBV5-1|TRBJ2-2|NA|TRBD2
CASSLATSGTGELFF
TGCGCCAGCAGCTTGGCGACTAGCGGTACCGGGGAGCTGTTTTTT
>TRBV7-2|TRBJ2-2|few|TRBD1
CASSPDQTGGTGELFF
TGTGCCAGCAGCCCAGACCAGACAGGGGGCACCGGGGAGCTGTTTTTT
>TRBV7-2|TRBJ2-1|NA|TRBD2
CASSRKTSGGPYNEQFF
TGTGCCAGCAGCCGGAAGACTAGCGGGGGACCCTACAATGAGCAGTTCTTC
>TRBV19|TRBJ2-7|NA|NA
CASSFSGLGHYEQYF
TGTGCCAGTAGTTTCAGCGGGTTAGGACATTACGAGCAGTACTTC
>TRBV28|TRBJ2-7|NA|TRBD1
CASSSRRTGPDEQYF
TGTGCCAGCAGTTCACGAAGGACAGGGCCAGACGAGCAGTACTTC
>TRBV23-1|TRBJ1-5|once|NA
CASSQNRVPGNQPQHF
TGCGCCAGCAGTCAAAACAGGGTACCCGGCAATCAGCCCCAGCATTTT
>TRBV12-3/TRBV12-4|TRBJ2-7|few|TRBD2
CASSRTSGHEQYF
TGTGCCAGCAGCAGGACTAGCGGCCACGAGCAGTACTTC
>TRBV12-3/TRBV12-4|TRBJ1-3|few|NA
CASSLAGGGGSGNTIYF
TGTGCCAGCAGTTTAGCGGGAGGGGGTGGCTCTGGAAACACCATATATTTT
>TRBV7-8|TRBJ2-5|NA|NA
CASSLGAGKETQYF
TGTGCCAGCAGCTTAGGGGCAGGGAAAGAGACCCAGTACTTC
>TRBV7-2|TRBJ2-1|NA|TRBD2
CASSLSTSDNEQFF
TGTGCCAGCAGCTTGTCGACTAGCGATAATGAGCAGTTCTTC
>TRBV7-2|TRBJ1-1|few|NA
CASSLEQKNTEAFF
TGTGCCAGCAGCTTAGAACAGAAGAACACTGAAGCTTTCTTT
>TRBV7-6|TRBJ1-1|NA|TRBD1
CASSNDRVTEAFF
TGTGCCAGCAGCAATGACAGGGTTACTGAAGCTTTCTTT
>TRBV12-3/TRBV12-4|TRBJ1-1|few|NA
CASSLLQRGTEAFF
TGTGCCAGCAGTTTATTGCAGCGAGGTACTGAAGCTTTCTTT
>TRBV7-2|TRBJ2-1|NA|NA
CASSLGVRSYNEQFF
TGTGCCAGCAGCTTGGGGGTGCGGTCCTACAATGAGCAGTTCTTC
>TRBV7-6|TRBJ1-2|NA|TRBD1
CASSPRMDRDRGETNYGYTF
TGTGCCAGCAGCCCCCGAATGGACCGGGACAGGGGAGAGACTAACTATGGCTACACCTTC
>TRBV6-6|TRBJ2-7|few|TRBD2
CASTRLAGGSSYEQYF
TGTGCCAGCACCAGACTAGCGGGGGGGAGCTCCTACGAGCAGTACTTC
>TRBV7-2|TRBJ2-3|many|NA
CASSPGADTQYF
TGTGCCAGCAGCCCAGGGGCGGATACGCAGTATTTT
>TRBV7-2|TRBJ1-2|NA|NA
CASSLGGWGYGYTF
TGTGCCAGCAGCTTAGGGGGATGGGGCTATGGCTACACCTTC
>TRBV11-2|TRBJ2-2|NA|NA
CASSPPPVGEVRTGELFF
TGTGCCAGCAGCCCCCCGCCCGTCGGGGAAGTACGCACCGGGGAGCTGTTTTTT
>TRBV7-2|TRBJ1-1|many|TRBD1
CASSSSWDRVGNVPEAFF
TGTGCCAGCAGCTCCTCTTGGGACAGAGTGGGGAATGTCCCTGAAGCTTTCTTT
>TRBV3-1|TRBJ2-1|NA|TRBD2
CASSRVSPAGGYNEQFF
TGTGCCAGCAGCCGCGTTTCCCCCGCGGGGGGATACAATGAGCAGTTCTTC
>TRBV6-7|TRBJ1-2|NA|NA
CASSYSKIAGKEDGYTF
TGTGCCAGCAGTTACTCGAAGATTGCAGGGAAGGAGGATGGCTACACCTTC
>TRBV7-2|TRBJ2-7|NA|NA
CASSLQPGAGEQYF
TGTGCCAGCAGCTTACAGCCAGGGGCGGGGGAGCAGTACTTC
>TRBV7-6|TRBJ1-2|few|NA
CASSLANEGYTF
TGTGCCAGCAGCTTAGCGAACGAAGGCTACACCTTC
>TRBV6-8|TRBJ1-6|NA|NA
CASSYWDPEKSPLHF
TGTGCCAGCAGTTACTGGGACCCAGAAAAGTCACCCCTCCACTTT
>TRBV7-2|TRBJ2-3|many|TRBD1
CASSPWDRGTDTQYF
TGTGCCAGCAGCCCCTGGGACAGGGGTACAGATACGCAGTATTTT
>TRBV7-2|TRBJ2-5|NA|TRBD2
CASSTLTSGPETQYF
TGTGCCAGCAGCACCCTGACTAGCGGTCCTGAGACCCAGTACTTC
>TRBV7-8|TRBJ2-5|few|TRBD2
CASRLGTSGQTQYF
TGTGCCAGCAGACTTGGGACTAGCGGCCAAACCCAGTACTTC
>TRBV7-6|TRBJ1-2|few|NA
CATQGVTNYGYTF
TGTGCCACCCAGGGTGTCACTAACTATGGCTACACCTTC
>TRBV7-9|TRBJ2-7|few|NA
CASMLGDYEQYF
TGTGCCAGCATGTTGGGGGACTACGAGCAGTACTTC
>TRBV7-9|TRBJ1-5|NA|NA
CASSSIYQPQHF
TGTGCCAGCAGCTCGATTTATCAGCCCCAGCATTTT
>TRBV20-1|TRBJ1-1|NA|NA
CSARDMDYTEAFF
TGCAGTGCTAGAGATATGGATTACACTGAAGCTTTCTTT
>TRBV7-6|TRBJ2-5|NA|TRBD2
CASSRGEHADETQYF
TGTGCCAGCAGTCGGGGGGAACACGCCGATGAGACCCAGTACTTC
>TRBV4-1|TRBJ1-2|NA|NA
CASSHGTVYGYTF
TGCGCCAGCAGCCACGGGACCGTCTATGGCTACACCTTC
>TRBV27|TRBJ2-7|NA|NA
CASREHRDGYEQYF
TGTGCCAGCAGGGAGCACAGGGATGGTTACGAGCAGTACTTC
>TRBV6-5|TRBJ2-3|NA|NA
CASSHDRGLQYF
TGTGCCAGCAGTCACGACCGGGGGTTGCAGTATTTT
>TRBV7-9|TRBJ1-1|NA|NA
CASSLVAGLTEAFF
TGTGCCAGCAGCTTAGTTGCAGGGCTTACTGAAGCTTTCTTT
>TRBV5-3|TRBJ1-1|few|TRBD1
CASSYWRGKGADTEAFF
TGTGCCAGCAGTTATTGGCGTGGTAAGGGGGCGGATACTGAAGCTTTCTTT
>TRBV5-1|TRBJ2-3|few|TRBD1
CASSLTGTGGWEDTQYF
TGCGCCAGCAGCCTAACCGGGACAGGGGGCTGGGAAGATACGCAGTATTTT
>TRBV18|TRBJ1-1|NA|TRBD1
CASSRQGATEAFF
TGTGCCAGCTCCCGACAGGGGGCTACTGAAGCTTTCTTT
>TRBV7-2|TRBJ2-7|many|NA
CASSLVYLQGEQYF
TGTGCCAGCAGCTTAGTTTACCTTCAGGGCGAGCAGTACTTC
>TRBV7-9|TRBJ2-3|few|TRBD2
CASSELAGPGEDTQYF
TGTGCCAGCAGCGAACTAGCGGGACCGGGAGAGGATACGCAGTATTTT
>TRBV6-6|TRBJ1-6|NA|NA
CASRIDRSPLHF
TGTGCCAGCAGGATCGACAGGTCACCCCTCCACTTT